This TCR beta chain was recorded in a study of beta chain features in type 1 diabetes listed by TCRdb under 2018. Regarding the research as a whole: Mean age, gender distribution, total cell number and subset yield were not different between patients and healthy donors. A total of just under 110,000,000 sorted cells were examined across all samples, and RNA yield correlated strongly with the number of cells per subset. In the study, recently diagnosed type 1 diabetes patients and matched healthy donors were compared on the TCRB repertoires of their sorted circulating CD4+ T cell subsets. Regulatory and stem cell-like memory subsets were obtained from only 8 patients and roughly 8 healthy donors, while naive and central memory subsets were obtained from all 30 or so donors. The research as a whole found: In all four CD4+ subsets, TCRB CDR3 length was moderately but significantly shorter in type 1 diabetes patients. HLA sub-analyses involved small numbers of individuals, so any influence of HLA type on TCRB rearrangement remained unresolved. Because cDNA was sequenced instead of genomic DNA, highly expressing activated cells could be over-represented, though the groups showed no difference in activation or CD3 levels. PCR may preferentially amplify shorter templates, but because patient and control samples were amplified and corrected together, any resulting skew would affect both groups equally. Fewer insertions and more nucleotide deletions at VDJ recombination sites were observed in patients with type 1 diabetes, implying thymic rearrangement abnormalities. Naive, central memory and regulatory TCRB repertoires appeared to be more alike among patients than among healthy donors.

Each donor gave one peripheral blood draw, averaging around 0.11 L, which was collected into heparinised tubes. A BD FACSAria II and a panel including CD45RO, CCR7, CD25, CD127, CD95 and CD27 were used to sort naive, central memory, regulatory and stem cell-like memory CD4+ T cells. All sorted populations exceeded 95% purity. Right away, PBMCs were isolated by Lymphoprep density gradient centrifugation and were stained directly, with no culture step. So that batch effects would be minimized, each experiment stained and sorted samples in pairs, pairing one healthy donor with one patient. The CDR3 runs 12 amino acids, cysteine and phenylalanine included. Just the 36-base CDR3 DNA is kept, in frame starting at base 1. The germline V gene sets CDR1 to SNHLY and CDR2 to FYNNEI. Between the V and J ends, shortened by 7 bases and 2 bases respectively, the junction contains 8 bases. All of the isolated RNA was reverse transcribed with the High Capacity cDNA Reverse Transcription Kit, so expressed TCRB transcripts were sequenced. Naive, central memory and regulatory T cell samples underwent deep immunoSEQ sequencing, averaging around 4 million total reads per sample. Sorted cells were lysed in RLT buffer and RNA was extracted with DNase-treated RNeasy Micro or Mini kits, depending on cell number. Each cell subset was processed on its own to prevent cross-contamination, while patient and healthy donor samples were processed together. Using the immunoSEQ multiplex PCR, TCRB sequences were amplified from cDNA into 87-bp fragments spanning the CDR3 region. The amplicons were sequenced using the Illumina HiSeq platform. The published analysis was carried out like this. PCR bias was computationally corrected using synthetic template baselines, reads within Hamming distance 2 were collapsed, and singletons that could not be merged were discarded. Reads were aligned against IMGT to assign V, D and J genes, CDR3 length and insertions or deletions at six rearrangement sites. Within each subset, clonotype counts were normalized to the number of sorted cells before true diversity and Gini coefficients were calculated with the tcR R package. The overlap coefficient, calculated on TCRB nucleotide sequences, was used to measure repertoire sharing. TCRdb limited this immuneACCESS table to in-frame rearrangements with V and J called. A share of clones is missing; checked studies link under half to unresolved V genes, and the rest is unexplained. D and trimming were read from the DNA, whereas the V and J calls and clone size are those reported in that table. Present in this sample are about 240,000 clones, 25% to 30% of which were seen just once. The top ten hold 3.5% to 4.5% of the sample.

This clone was observed a handful of times. Its antigen has not been determined. No per-base quality is available; no much larger clone lies one base away. The rearrangement combines TRBV2 with TRBJ2-5; no D gene is confidently identified. The TCR comes from a young man in good health. Sequences were obtained from central memory CD4+ T cells from blood. The CDR3 loop reads CASMLYQETQYF. The DNA reads TGTGCCAGCATGTTATATCAAGAGACCCAGTACTTC.